The 29 T cell receptor beta chains below come from one sample, sequenced in a study of blood T cell repertoires in COVID-19. Assay: immunoSEQ multiplex PCR; the TCRdb copy retains only in-frame clones and omits some. The repertoire holds approximately 360,000 clones, with 89% as singletons. The source material was peripheral blood. The source is a man aged 40-50 years with acute or convalescent COVID-19.

This chain links TRBV6-5 with TRBJ1-4, with unresolved D. This CDR3 region has 15 residues. V lost 5 bases and J lost 4, with 14 bases in between. From germline, CDR1 is MNHEY and CDR2 SVGAGI. CDR3 in amino acids: CASSPPGLSNEKLFF. The CDR3 DNA is TGTGCCAGCAGTCCCCCAGGACTCAGTAATGAAAAACTGTTTTTT.

V and J are TRBV25-1 and TRBJ1-2, with D perhaps TRBD1 (6 bases). CDR1 is MGHDK and CDR2 is SYGVNS in the germline V gene. This CDR3 is 14 amino acids long. The V and J ends lost 1 base and 7 bases respectively, with 13 bases between them. CDR3 in amino acids: CASSESVPGAGYTF. The CDR3 DNA reads TGTGCCAGCAGTGAATCGGTCCCAGGGGCTGGCTACACCTTC.

This rearrangement joins TRBV3-1 (or the pseudogene TRBV3-2) to TRBJ2-3; 7 bases are a match to TRBD1. CDR3 length equals 15 residues. The trim removed 5 bases at V and 4 bases at J, leaving 9 bases unmatched. The germline V gene encodes CDR1 LGHDT and CDR2 YNNKEL (reference sequence). The CDR3 loop reads CASSSYKQGSDTQYF. CDR3 bases: TGTGCCAGCAGCTCATACAAACAGGGGTCAGATACGCAGTATTTT.

The J gene is TRBJ2-1, the V gene TRBV4-1; weak D call: TRBD1 (7 bases). CDR3 size: 16 residues. Trimming removed 2 bases at V and 2 bases at J, with 13 bases between. CDR1 is MGHRA and CDR2 is YSYEKL in the germline V gene. In DNA, the CDR3 is TGCGCCAGCAGCCAATCAGGGGGGTTAACCTACAATGAGCAGTTCTTC. Protein product: CASSQSGGLTYNEQFF.

The sample holds a few counts of this clone. The chain combines TRBV5-4 with TRBJ1-2, with D uncertain. The germline CDR1 and CDR2 sequences are SGHNT and YYREEE (reference sequence). Deletions cut 0 bases from V and 8 bases from J, with 20 bases between. The CDR3 loop spans 16 amino acids. CDR3 in DNA: TGTGCCAGCAGCTTGGCGCTTTATGCGAGTCCTAAAGGCTACACCTTC. Amino acids: CASSLALYASPKGYTF.

In DNA, the CDR3 is TGTGCCAGCAGCCTCAACCCCCTTGACAGGAGCGGTAATGAAAAACTGTTTTTT. It yields the protein CASSLNPLDRSGNEKLFF. The chain recombines TRBV7-6 with TRBJ1-4, with D maybe TRBD1 (6 bases). The CDR3 extends over 18 amino acids. Per germline, CDR1 SGHVS and CDR2 FNYEAQ. Trimming took off 5 bases at V and 4 bases at J, with 23 bases between the two ends.

V is TRBV6-2 or TRBV6-3 and J is TRBJ2-2; 12 positions agree with TRBD2. This CDR3 spans 16 amino acids. The junction had 3 bases not matched to a gene; V was cut back by 5 bases and J by 2 bases. Germline CDR1 and CDR2: MNHEY and SVGEGT. The CDR3 spells CASSTGLAGNTGELFF. CDR3 DNA sequence: TGTGCCAGCAGTACCGGACTAGCGGGAAACACCGGGGAGCTGTTTTTT.

V is TRBV4-1 and J is TRBJ1-6, with a weak D call TRBD1 (5 bases). Germline CDR1 MGHRA, CDR2 YSYEKL. Between the trimmed V and J ends, which lost 0 bases and 7 bases, there was a span of 10 bases. The CDR3 length is 15 residues. CDR3 DNA: TGCGCCAGCAGCCAAGAACCGCAGGGCAATTCACCCCTCCACTTT. This gives the protein CASSQEPQGNSPLHF.

The rearrangement links TRBV5-1 to TRBJ1-1; D is unresolved. The CDR3 runs to 15 residues. Trimming removed 0 bases at V and 0 bases at J, with 9 bases between. Germline-derived CDR1 and CDR2 are SGHRS and YFSETQ. The CDR3 protein is CASSLDPDMNTEAFF. CDR3 coding DNA: TGCGCCAGCAGCTTGGATCCAGACATGAACACTGAAGCTTTCTTT.

The genes are TRBV12-3 or TRBV12-4 and TRBJ2-1; perhaps TRBD1 as D (5 bases). The CDR3 is 13 residues long. V was shortened by 11 bases and J by 2 bases, with 13 bases between the two germline ends. CDR3 DNA: TGTGCCGGTGCAGTGGGGCCCTACAATGAGCAGTTCTTC. Translated, it gives CAGAVGPYNEQFF.

The J gene is TRBJ1-2, the V gene TRBV28; 9 nucleotides agree with TRBD1. Trimming took 5 bases from V and 3 from J; bases not matched to a gene: 10. Germline V gives CDR1 MDHEN, CDR2 SYDVKM. The CDR3 contains 16 residues. CDR3 loop: CASSRAGTGTYYGYTF. In nucleotides, the CDR3 is TGTGCCAGCAGTCGCGCCGGGACAGGGACTTACTATGGCTACACCTTC.

The chain has TRBV6-5 and TRBJ2-1, with D maybe TRBD1 (6 bases). Germline V gene lookup returns CDR1 MNHEY and CDR2 SVGAGI. Trimming took off 5 bases at V and 6 bases at J, with 8 bases between the two ends. CDR3 size: 12 residues. The CDR3 DNA follows: TGTGCCAGCAGTACAGGGTTCAATGAGCAGTTCTTC. Translated: CASSTGFNEQFF.

The chain employs TRBV5-1 and TRBJ2-3; no clear D. Germline loops: CDR1 SGHRS, CDR2 YFSETQ. V was trimmed by 0 bases and J by 1 base, leaving 9 bases between them. CDR3 size: 15 residues. Here the CDR3 reads CASSLVRQGTDTQYF. The CDR3 coding sequence is TGCGCCAGCAGCTTGGTCCGGCAGGGCACAGATACGCAGTATTTT.

The chain links TRBV28 to TRBJ2-5; 14 nucleotides line up with TRBD2. Germline CDR1 is MDHEN and CDR2 is SYDVKM. Trimming took 7 bases from V and 5 from J; bases not matched to a gene: 3. The CDR3 loop spans 14 amino acids. The CDR3 is CASTGTSGSETQYF. The DNA for the CDR3 is TGTGCCAGCACTGGGACTAGCGGGAGCGAGACCCAGTACTTC.

The chain combines TRBV5-4 with TRBJ2-3; D is perhaps TRBD2 (6 bases). Trimming left V 3 bases short and J 0 bases short, with 11 bases between. Germline V gene lookup returns CDR1 SGHNT and CDR2 YYREEE (reference sequence). The CDR3 extends over 15 amino acids. CDR3 amino acids: CASSSPGTSTDTQYF. The CDR3 bases are TGTGCCAGCAGCTCCCCCGGGACTAGCACAGATACGCAGTATTTT.

The CDR3 DNA follows: TGTGCCAGCAGTCCGGACAGGGAGGTTCCAGATACGCAGTATTTT. Amino acids: CASSPDREVPDTQYF. V is TRBV28 and J is TRBJ2-3, with 8 bases matching TRBD1. In germline, CDR1 is MDHEN, CDR2 SYDVKM. V lost 5 bases to trimming and J lost 4 bases; unmatched junction nucleotides: 8. This CDR3 spans 15 amino acids.

The sample holds one count of this clone. The chain links TRBV6-5 to TRBJ1-4; 10 nucleotides line up with TRBD1. The CDR3 loop spans 16 amino acids. CDR1 and CDR2 (germline): MNHEY, SVGAGI. With 1 base clipped from V and 6 bases from J, the junction kept 5 bases outside the gene matches. The CDR3 bases are TGTGCCAGCAGTTACTTCACCGGGACAGGGGATGAAAAACTGTTTTTT. This gives the protein CASSYFTGTGDEKLFF.

The chain carries TRBV9 and TRBJ1-2; 7 bases line up with TRBD1. This CDR3 region has 14 residues. V dropped 4 bases and J dropped 5; count of bases not matched to a gene: 8. The germline gives CDR1 SGDLS, CDR2 YYNGEE. The CDR3 coding sequence is TGTGCCAGCAGCACCCCCGGGACAGCATATGGCTACACCTTC. It yields the protein CASSTPGTAYGYTF.

V gene TRBV5-4 combines with J gene TRBJ2-5; 7 nucleotides align to TRBD2. CDR1 SGHNT and CDR2 YYREEE come from the germline V gene (reference sequence). The CDR3 has 15 residues. Trimming removed 4 bases from V and 1 base from J; junction bases left unmatched: 7. This CDR3 reads CASSRRWGGQETQYF. For the CDR3, the DNA is TGTGCCAGCAGCCGAAGATGGGGGGGCCAAGAGACCCAGTACTTC.

This chain connects TRBV6-1 to TRBJ2-7, with 8 nucleotides matching TRBD2. Per germline, CDR1 MNHNS and CDR2 SASEGT. The CDR3 loop spans 15 amino acids. The V gene end was trimmed by 1 base and the J gene end by 1 base; junction bases not matched to a gene: 3. In DNA form, the CDR3 reads TGTGCCAGCAGTGAAGGGGCTAGCGGGTCCTACGAGCAGTACTTC. Its translation: CASSEGASGSYEQYF.

The chain joins TRBV4-1 to TRBJ1-5; tentative D call: TRBD1 (5 bases). Germline assignment: CDR1 MGHRA and CDR2 YSYEKL. With 2 bases removed from V and 2 bases from J, the gap between germline ends came to 13 bases. The CDR3 spans 16 residues. CDR3 DNA sequence: TGCGCCAGCAGCCAACGGGACCCGGGGGGCAATCAGCCCCAGCATTTT. Protein: CASSQRDPGGNQPQHF.

The rearrangement uses TRBV30 and TRBJ2-7, with TRBD2 matching 13 bases. Germline CDR1 GTSNPN, CDR2 SVGIG (reference sequence). The length of the CDR3 is 12 residues. The V gene end was trimmed by 4 bases and the J gene end by 9 bases; junction bases not matched to a gene: 3. CDR3 sequence (DNA): TGTGCCTGGAAAACTAGCGGGAGGGGGCAGTACTTC. Translated: CAWKTSGRGQYF. The whole variable domain, filled in from reference TRBV30 and TRBJ2-7, reads SQTIHQWPATLVQPVGSPLSLECTVEGTSNPNLYWYRQAAGRGLQLLFYSVGIGQISSEVPQNLSASRPQDRQFILSSKKLLLSDSGFYLCAWKTSGRGQYFGPGTRLTVT.

This rearrangement joins TRBV6-6 to TRBJ2-1, with D uncertain. With 2 bases removed from V and 7 bases from J, the gap between germline ends came to 6 bases. CDR3 length equals 12 residues. Germline values: CDR1 MNHNY, CDR2 SVGAGI (reference sequence). The CDR3: CASSYTRNEQFF. The CDR3 region has the DNA TGTGCCAGCAGTTACACTCGTAATGAGCAGTTCTTC.

The chain couples TRBV3-1 (or the pseudogene TRBV3-2) to TRBJ2-2; TRBD1 agrees at 9 bases. The germline V gene encodes CDR1 LGHDT and CDR2 YNNKEL (reference sequence). J lost 1 base, V lost 4 bases, and 4 bases had no gene match. The CDR3 contains 16 residues. The CDR3 nucleotides read TGTGCCAGCAGCCGAGACAGGGGGAGGAACACCGGGGAGCTGTTTTTT. Its protein is CASSRDRGRNTGELFF.

The rearrangement joins TRBV7-8 to TRBJ2-1, with D unclear. Looked up from germline, CDR1 is SGHVS and CDR2 is FQNEAQ. The CDR3 spans 16 residues. V dropped 0 bases and J dropped 5 bases, with 14 bases sitting between them. CDR3 nucleotides: TGTGCCAGCAGCTTAGCTGTCCTGGGCCAGAACAATGAGCAGTTCTTC. It translates to CASSLAVLGQNNEQFF.

This clone has a single count. V and J are TRBV19 and TRBJ1-5, with 7 bases identical to TRBD1. CDR1 is LNHDA and CDR2 is SQIVND in the germline V gene (reference sequence). The V gene end was trimmed by 7 bases and the J gene end by 1 base; junction bases not matched to a gene: 7. The CDR3 has 15 residues. The CDR3 is CASTRGQASNQPQHF. CDR3 coding DNA: TGTGCCAGTACCCGCGGACAGGCGAGCAATCAGCCCCAGCATTTT.

J is TRBJ2-5 and V is TRBV7-8; 10 bases are a match to TRBD1. Looked up from germline, CDR1 is SGHVS and CDR2 is FQNEAQ. CDR3 length: 15 amino acids. Trimming cost V 4 bases and J 6 bases; bases outside gene matches: 8. For the CDR3, the DNA is TGTGCCAGCAGCTCCAACGGACAGGGGGGAAAGACCCAGTACTTC. Encoded protein: CASSSNGQGGKTQYF.

The chain is built from TRBV28 and TRBJ2-7, with 7 positions matching TRBD1. The germline gives CDR1 MDHEN, CDR2 SYDVKM. Losses at the gene ends were 6 bases for V and 2 bases for J; bases not matched to a gene: 10. The CDR3 totals 15 residues. CDR3 DNA: TGTGCCAGCAGCAAAGGGGGCGCCGGGGCCTACGAGCAGTACTTC. This encodes CASSKGGAGAYEQYF.

The rearrangement joins TRBV10-3 to TRBJ1-2; 10 bases map to TRBD1. CDR1 ENHRY and CDR2 SYGVKD come from the germline V gene. The CDR3 consists of 13 residues. V trimming: 9 bases; J trimming: 2 bases; junction bases outside the gene matches: 3. CDR3 coding DNA: TGTGCCATTGGGACAGGGGAGAACTATGGCTACACCTTC. Its translation is CAIGTGENYGYTF.